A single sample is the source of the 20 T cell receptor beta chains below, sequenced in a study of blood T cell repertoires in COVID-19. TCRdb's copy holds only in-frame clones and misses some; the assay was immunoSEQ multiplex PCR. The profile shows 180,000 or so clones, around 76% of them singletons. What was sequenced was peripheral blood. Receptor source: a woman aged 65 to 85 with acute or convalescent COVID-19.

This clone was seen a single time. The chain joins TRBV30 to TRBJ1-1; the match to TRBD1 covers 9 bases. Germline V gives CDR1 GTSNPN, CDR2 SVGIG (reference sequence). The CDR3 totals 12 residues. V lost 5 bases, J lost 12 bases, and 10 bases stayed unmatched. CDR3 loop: CAWERDRVRTFF. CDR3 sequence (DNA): TGTGCCTGGGAAAGGGACAGGGTGAGGACTTTCTTT.

The CDR3: CASSLARGGSTDTQYF. The CDR3 bases are TGTGCCAGCAGCTTAGCCCGGGGTGGTAGCACAGATACGCAGTATTTT. V and J are TRBV11-2 and TRBJ2-3; weak D call: TRBD2 (5 bases). Trimming stripped 1 base from V and 0 bases from J, with 11 bases between. Per the germline V gene, CDR1 is SGHAT and CDR2 is FQNNGV. The CDR3 loop spans 16 amino acids.

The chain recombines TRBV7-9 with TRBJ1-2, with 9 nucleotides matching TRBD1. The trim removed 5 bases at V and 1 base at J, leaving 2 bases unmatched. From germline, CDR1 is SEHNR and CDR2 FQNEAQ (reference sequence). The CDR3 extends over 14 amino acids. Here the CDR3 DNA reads TGTGCCAGCAGCCGGGACAGGGTTAACTATGGCTACACCTTC. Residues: CASSRDRVNYGYTF. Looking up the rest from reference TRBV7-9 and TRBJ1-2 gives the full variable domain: DTGVSQNPRHKITKRGQNVTFRCDPISEHNRLYWYRQTLGQGPEFLTYFQNEAQLEKSRLLSDRFSAERPKGSFSTLEIQRTEQGDSAMYLCASSRDRVNYGYTFGSGTRLTVV.

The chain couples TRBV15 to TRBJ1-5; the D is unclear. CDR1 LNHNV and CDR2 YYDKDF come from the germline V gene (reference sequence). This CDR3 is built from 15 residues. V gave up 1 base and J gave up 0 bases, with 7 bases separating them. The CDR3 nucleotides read TGTGCCACCAGCAGAGGGACTGATAGCAATCAGCCCCAGCATTTT. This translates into CATSRGTDSNQPQHF. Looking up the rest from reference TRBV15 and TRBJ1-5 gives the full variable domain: DAMVIQNPRYQVTQFGKPVTLSCSQTLNHNVMYWYQQKSSQAPKLLFHYYDKDFNNEADTPDNFQSRRPNTSFCFLDIRSPGLGDTAMYLCATSRGTDSNQPQHFGDGTRLSIL.

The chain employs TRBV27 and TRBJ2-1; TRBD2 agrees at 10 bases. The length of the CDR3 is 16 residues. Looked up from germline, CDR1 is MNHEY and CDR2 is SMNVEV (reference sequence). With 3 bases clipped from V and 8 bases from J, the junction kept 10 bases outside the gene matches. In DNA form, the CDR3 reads TGTGCCAGCAGTTTCGCGGCTAGCGGGAGTAGCTATGAGCAGTTCTTC. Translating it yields CASSFAASGSSYEQFF.

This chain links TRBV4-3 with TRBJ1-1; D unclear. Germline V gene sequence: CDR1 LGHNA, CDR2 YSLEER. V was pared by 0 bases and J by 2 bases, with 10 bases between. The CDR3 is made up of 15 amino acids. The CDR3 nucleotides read TGCGCCAGCAGCCAAGATCGAGATTTTAACACTGAAGCTTTCTTT. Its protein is CASSQDRDFNTEAFF.

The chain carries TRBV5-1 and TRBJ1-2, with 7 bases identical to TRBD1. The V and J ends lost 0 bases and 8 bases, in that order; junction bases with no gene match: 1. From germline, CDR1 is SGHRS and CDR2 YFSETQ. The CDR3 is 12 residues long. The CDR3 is CASSLDRGGYTF. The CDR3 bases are TGCGCCAGCAGCTTGGACAGGGGCGGCTACACCTTC.

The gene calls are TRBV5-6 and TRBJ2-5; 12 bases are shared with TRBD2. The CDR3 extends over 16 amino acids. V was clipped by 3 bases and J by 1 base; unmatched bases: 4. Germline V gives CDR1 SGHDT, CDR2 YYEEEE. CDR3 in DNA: TGTGCCAGCAGCTCGGGACTAGCGGGCATCCAAGAGACCCAGTACTTC. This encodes CASSSGLAGIQETQYF.

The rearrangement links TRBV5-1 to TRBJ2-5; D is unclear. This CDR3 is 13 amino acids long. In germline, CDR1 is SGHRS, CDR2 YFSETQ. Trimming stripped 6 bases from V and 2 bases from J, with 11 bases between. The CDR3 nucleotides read TGCGCCAGCAAAACTACGGTACAAGAGACCCAGTACTTC. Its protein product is CASKTTVQETQYF.

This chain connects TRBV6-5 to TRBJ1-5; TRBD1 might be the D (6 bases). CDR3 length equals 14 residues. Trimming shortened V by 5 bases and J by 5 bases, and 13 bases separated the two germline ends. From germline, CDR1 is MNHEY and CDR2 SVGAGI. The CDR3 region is CASSLQDSYQPQHF. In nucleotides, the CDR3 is TGTGCCAGCAGTCTCCAGGACAGCTATCAGCCCCAGCATTTT.

The CDR3 DNA follows: TGTGCCAGCAGTGAATTCGGGGGAGGAAATGAAAAACTGTTTTTT. Its translation: CASSEFGGGNEKLFF. The chain carries TRBV25-1 and TRBJ1-4; D is perhaps TRBD1 (5 bases). Germline CDR1 and CDR2: MGHDK and SYGVNS. V lost 1 base to trimming and J lost 5 bases, with 11 bases between them. The length of the CDR3 is 15 residues.

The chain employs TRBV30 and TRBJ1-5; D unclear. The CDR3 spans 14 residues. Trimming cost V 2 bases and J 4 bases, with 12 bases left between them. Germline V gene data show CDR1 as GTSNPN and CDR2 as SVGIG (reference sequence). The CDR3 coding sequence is TGTGCCTGGAGTCTTGGCACAGTGAATCAGCCCCAGCATTTT. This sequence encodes CAWSLGTVNQPQHF.

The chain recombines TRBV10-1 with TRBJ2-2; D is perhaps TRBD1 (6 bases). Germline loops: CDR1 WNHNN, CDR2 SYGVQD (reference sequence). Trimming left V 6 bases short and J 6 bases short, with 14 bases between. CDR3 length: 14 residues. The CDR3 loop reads CASRPEQGSGELFF. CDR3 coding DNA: TGCGCCAGCAGACCAGAACAGGGATCCGGGGAGCTGTTTTTT.

The CDR3 DNA reads TGCGCCAGCAGCCAACCAGGGGCCTATGGCTACACCTTC. Translated: CASSQPGAYGYTF. The chain recombines TRBV4-3 with TRBJ1-2; D may be TRBD1 (6 bases). V was cut by 2 bases and J by 4 bases, with 8 bases left in between. The CDR3 contains 13 residues. Germline CDR1 and CDR2: LGHNA and YSLEER.

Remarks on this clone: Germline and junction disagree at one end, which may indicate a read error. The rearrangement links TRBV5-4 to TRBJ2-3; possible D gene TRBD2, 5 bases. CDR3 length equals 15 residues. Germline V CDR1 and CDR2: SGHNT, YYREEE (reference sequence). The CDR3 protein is CASSLDAGSTDTQYF. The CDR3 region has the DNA TGTGCCAGCAGTTTGGATGCGGGCTCCACAGATACGCAGTATTTT.

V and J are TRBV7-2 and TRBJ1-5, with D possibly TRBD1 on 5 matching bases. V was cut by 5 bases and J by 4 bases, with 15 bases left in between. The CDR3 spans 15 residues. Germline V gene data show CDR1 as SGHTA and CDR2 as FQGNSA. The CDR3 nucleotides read TGTGCCAGCAGCCGGGGGGGAGGGGAGAATCAGCCCCAGCATTTT. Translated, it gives CASSRGGGENQPQHF.

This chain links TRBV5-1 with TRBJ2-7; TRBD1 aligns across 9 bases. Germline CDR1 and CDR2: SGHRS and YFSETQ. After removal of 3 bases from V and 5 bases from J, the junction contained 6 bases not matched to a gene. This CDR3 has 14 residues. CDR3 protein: CASSSSDRGHEQYF. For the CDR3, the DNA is TGCGCCAGCAGCTCCTCGGACAGGGGCCACGAGCAGTACTTC.

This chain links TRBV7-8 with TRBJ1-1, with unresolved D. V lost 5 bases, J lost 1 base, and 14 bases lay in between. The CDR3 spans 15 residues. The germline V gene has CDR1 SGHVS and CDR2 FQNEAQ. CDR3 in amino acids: CASSPPTRPNTEAFF. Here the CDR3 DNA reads TGTGCCAGCAGCCCACCGACACGGCCGAACACTGAAGCTTTCTTT.

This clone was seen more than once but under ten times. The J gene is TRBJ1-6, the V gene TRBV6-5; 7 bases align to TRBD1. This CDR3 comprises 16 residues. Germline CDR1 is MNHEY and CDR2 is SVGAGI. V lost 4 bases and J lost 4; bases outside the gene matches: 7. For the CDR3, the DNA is TGTGCCAGCAGTTTGTCCGGGACAGTATATAATTCACCCCTCCACTTT. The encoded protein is CASSLSGTVYNSPLHF.

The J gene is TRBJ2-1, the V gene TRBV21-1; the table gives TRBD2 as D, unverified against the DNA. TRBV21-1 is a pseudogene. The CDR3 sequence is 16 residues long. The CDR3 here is CASSKERGASYNEQFF. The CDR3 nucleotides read TGTGCCAGCAGCAAAGAGCGGGGGGCATCCTACAATGAGCAGTTCTTC.